This T cell receptor beta chain originates from a study of OX40 agonist ivuxolimab in advanced cancers. Notes on the study in general: CD8+ T cells (on average) carried more expanded clones than CD4+ T cells. Both blood CD4+ and CD8+ T cells showed clonal growth by week 6 at 0.1 to 3.0 mg/kg.

A note on this clone: Its antigen remains unidentified.

This CDR3 has 13 residues. Germline CDR1 and CDR2: SNHLY and FYNNEI. Losses at the gene ends were 4 bases for V and 12 bases for J; bases not matched to a gene: 6. Generated by immunoSEQ multiplex PCR, the TCRdb table keeps only in-frame clones and is missing some. The repertoire holds roughly 56,000 clones, 80% to 90% seen once, with roughly 0.95% in the top ten. The rearrangement links TRBV2 to TRBJ2-1; 10 bases are a match to TRBD1. This receptor was obtained from an adult with an advanced solid tumor such as melanoma, head and neck, liver or kidney cancer. Specimen: CD4+ or CD8+ T cells sorted from blood, collected in a trial of the OX40 agonist ivuxolimab. The CDR3 nucleotides are TGTGCCAGCAGTGGGGACAGGGGAGGACGGCAGTTCTTC. Translating it yields CASSGDRGGRQFF.